The 25 T cell receptor beta chains given below trace back to one sample, sequenced in a study of metastatic and nonmetastatic thyroid tumors. All patients reached thyroid surgery having received no treatment beforehand. TCRdb reanalyzed the PCR reads with MiXCR. The sample includes approximately 37,000 clones, about a sixth of them seen just once. The sample consisted of blood. Source of these receptors: a female donor with papillary thyroid cancer or a benign thyroid nodule (not recorded which). Some clones in this sample may be carry-over from other donors' samples.

With regard to this clone: One junction end does not reproduce the germline sequence, and a read error may be involved. The genes are TRBV24-1 and TRBJ2-7; 8 bases are shared with TRBD1. Germline V gene data show CDR1 as KGHDR and CDR2 as SFDVKD. The CDR3 spans 11 residues. The CDR3 is CATIYSRTGIF. In DNA form, the CDR3 reads TGTGCCACCATTTATTCTCGGACAGGGATTTTC.

This clone has at least ten counts. J is TRBJ1-3 and V is TRBV5-1; D is possibly TRBD1 (5 bases). The CDR3 contains 16 residues. The germline V and J ends were trimmed by 0 bases and 1 base, with 11 bases remaining between them. The V gene's germline CDR1 is SGHRS and CDR2 YFSETQ. The CDR3 bases are TGCGCCAGCAGCTTGGGTCAGGGAAGTTCTGGAAACACCATATATTTT. It encodes CASSLGQGSSGNTIYF.

This clone was seen ten or more times. The chain has TRBV6-1 and TRBJ2-3; 9 nucleotides line up with TRBD2. With V trimmed by 7 bases and J by 0 bases, 5 bases remained unmatched. The CDR3 consists of 15 residues. Germline V lookup: CDR1 MNHNS, CDR2 SASEGT. As DNA, the CDR3 is TGTGCCAGCACCCCGACTAGCGGTAGCACAGATACGCAGTATTTT. The encoded protein is CASTPTSGSTDTQYF.

This clone was seen at least ten times. The V and J genes are TRBV18 and TRBJ1-3, with D perhaps TRBD1 (6 bases). The CDR3 spans 15 residues. CDR1 and CDR2 from the germline V gene are KGHSH and LQKENI. V lost 4 bases, J lost 7 bases, and 17 bases lay in between. CDR3 coding DNA: TGTGCCAGCTCACGCACACAGGGATCGTATAACACCATATATTTT. Translation gives CASSRTQGSYNTIYF.

As to this clone: This may be a read error: a much more frequent sequence differs by one nucleotide. The CDR3 region has the DNA TGTGCTAGTGTCCCGGGGGGGGGCACAGATACGCAGTATTTT. It codes for CASVPGGGTDTQYF. The V call is TRBV12-5, the J call TRBJ2-3, with 8 bases that match TRBD2. Germline CDR1 LGHNT, CDR2 FRNRAP. Germline trimming cut 7 bases from V and 1 base from J; bases unmatched to any gene: 4. The CDR3 is 14 amino acids.

This clone appeared many times. The V gene is TRBV5-5, the J gene TRBJ1-5; D perhaps matches TRBD1 (5 bases). Germline CDR1 and CDR2: SGHKS and YYEKEE (reference sequence). The CDR3 loop spans 14 amino acids. V gave up 4 bases and J gave up 7 bases, with 15 bases separating them. This CDR3 reads CASSVGAGWQPQHF. CDR3 coding DNA: TGTGCCAGCAGCGTAGGGGCAGGGTGGCAGCCCCAGCATTTT.

The rearrangement uses TRBV5-6 and TRBJ2-3; 7 bases map to TRBD2. The CDR3 has 17 amino acids. The V gene end was trimmed by 0 bases and the J gene end by 7 bases; junction bases not matched to a gene: 14. The V gene's germline CDR1 is SGHDT and CDR2 YYEEEE. The CDR3 region has the DNA TGTGCCAGCAGCTTGGACACTAGCGTTAACTTAAGATATACGCAGTATTTT. Encoded protein: CASSLDTSVNLRYTQYF.

Many counts were recorded for this clone. The chain links TRBV28 to TRBJ1-1; unclear D gene. The CDR3 consists of 15 residues. CDR1 is MDHEN and CDR2 is SYDVKM in the germline V gene. Deletions cut 5 bases from V and 0 bases from J, with 13 bases between. The CDR3 nucleotides are TGTGCCAGCAGTAAGGAGACGCCGGTGAACACTGAAGCTTTCTTT. Translating gives CASSKETPVNTEAFF.

Many counts were recorded for this clone. This specimen includes other DNA sequences encoding the same CDR3. The chain employs TRBV15 and TRBJ2-7; unclear D gene. Germline loops: CDR1 LNHNV, CDR2 YYDKDF (reference sequence). Trimming took 0 bases from V and 6 from J, leaving 15 bases between them. This CDR3 is built from 15 residues. CDR3 DNA sequence: TGTGCCACCAGCAGAGACGATGGCTTAGTGGGCGAGCAGTACTTC. This encodes CATSRDDGLVGEQYF.

This clone was observed at least ten times. CDR3 sequence: CASSPWGTGASYEQYF. The CDR3 DNA sequence: TGTGCCAGCAGTCCCTGGGGGACAGGGGCCTCCTACGAGCAGTACTTC. The J gene is TRBJ2-7, the V gene TRBV28; 10 bases agree with TRBD1. CDR3 size: 16 residues. Germline V gene lookup returns CDR1 MDHEN and CDR2 SYDVKM. The trim removed 5 bases at V and 0 bases at J, leaving 7 bases unmatched.

In its sample, this clone was seen many times. The chain combines TRBV3-1 with TRBJ2-1; 8 positions agree with TRBD2. The CDR3 contains 17 residues. Germline assignment: CDR1 LGHDT and CDR2 YNNKEL (reference sequence). V lost 6 bases and J lost 0; bases outside the gene matches: 10. The CDR3 here is CASSSSGGLGSYNEQFF. The CDR3 nucleotides are TGTGCCAGCAGTAGCAGCGGGGGTCTCGGCTCCTACAATGAGCAGTTCTTC.

This clone was seen ten or more times. J is TRBJ1-5 and V is TRBV2, with 7 positions matching TRBD1. V gave up 7 bases and J gave up 2 bases; unmatched junction bases: 5. This CDR3 region has 14 residues. Germline CDR1 reads SNHLY; CDR2 reads FYNNEI. Written as DNA, the CDR3 is TGTGCCAGCATTGCTACAGGGGGCAATCAGCCCCAGCATTTT. Amino acids: CASIATGGNQPQHF.

V gene TRBV6-2 or TRBV6-3 combines with J gene TRBJ2-7, with 10 nucleotides matching TRBD1. CDR1 MNHEY and CDR2 SVGEGT come from the germline V gene. V was pared by 9 bases and J by 5 bases, with 10 bases of the junction left unmatched. This CDR3 comprises 14 residues. For the CDR3, the DNA is TGTGCCAGTATCCCCGGGACAGGGGCCCACGAGCAGTACTTC. Its translation: CASIPGTGAHEQYF.

The CDR3, as DNA: TGTGCCAGCAGAACCCGGTCGAGCTCTGGGGCCAACGTCCTGACTTTC. The encoded protein is CASRTRSSSGANVLTF. The V gene is TRBV5-8, the J gene TRBJ2-6, with D unresolved. V was pared by 5 bases and J by 0 bases, with 12 bases between. In germline, CDR1 is SGHTS, CDR2 YDEGEE. The CDR3 covers 16 residues.

By share, this clone ranks as medium-sized. CDR3 sequence: CASTDSRSSYEQYF. Here the CDR3 DNA reads TGTGCCAGCACTGACAGCAGAAGCTCCTACGAGCAGTACTTC. This sequence joins TRBV28 and TRBJ2-7; D may be TRBD1 (5 bases). Trimming stripped 7 bases from V and 0 bases from J, with 13 bases between. Germline V lookup: CDR1 MDHEN, CDR2 SYDVKM. The CDR3 extends over 14 amino acids.

This clone was observed at least ten times. The CDR3 here is CASSFADRDGYTF. CDR3 nucleotides: TGTGCCAGCTCTTTTGCAGACAGGGACGGCTACACCTTC. The V call is TRBV6-1, the J call TRBJ1-2, with TRBD1 matching over 7 bases. The CDR3 length is 13 residues. V was clipped by 8 bases and J by 8 bases; unmatched bases: 11. Germline lookup yields CDR1 MNHNS and CDR2 SASEGT.

This clone showed up just a few times. The chain uses TRBV15 and TRBJ1-2; D possibly corresponds to TRBD1 (5 bases). Per germline, CDR1 LNHNV and CDR2 YYDKDF (reference sequence). With 5 bases removed from V and 1 base from J, the gap between germline ends came to 14 bases. CDR3 length equals 15 residues. The CDR3, as DNA: TGTGCCACCAGCGTGAGACAGCTACTTAACTATGGCTACACCTTC. Protein product: CATSVRQLLNYGYTF.

This clone was found many times. The CDR3 sequence is CASSRGQDFNSPLHF. CDR3 bases: TGCGCCAGCAGCCGGGGGCAGGACTTCAATTCACCCCTCCACTTT. The chain couples TRBV5-1 to TRBJ1-6; TRBD1 might be the D (6 bases). The V gene's germline CDR1 is SGHRS and CDR2 YFSETQ. V shed 4 bases and J shed 7 bases, with 15 bases lying between them. The CDR3 extends over 15 amino acids. The full variable domain, in which reference TRBV5-1 and TRBJ1-6 provide the parts outside the CDR3, is KAGVTQTPRYLIKTRGQQVTLSCSPISGHRSVSWYQQTPGQGLQFLFEYFSETQRNKGNFPGRFSGRQFSNSRSEMNVSTLELGDSALYLCASSRGQDFNSPLHFGNGTRLTVT.

Judged by abundance, this clone is medium-sized (0.01 to 0.1%). This rearrangement joins TRBV4-1 to TRBJ1-5, with a possible D match to TRBD1 (5 bases). The CDR3 sequence is 17 residues long. CDR1 and CDR2 from the germline V gene are MGHRA and YSYEKL. V was pared by 0 bases and J by 0 bases, with 12 bases between. Written as DNA, the CDR3 is TGCGCCAGCAGCCAAGATGGGGGACCCAATAGCAATCAGCCCCAGCATTTT. Translated: CASSQDGGPNSNQPQHF.

This clone has only a few counts. Since a much larger clone is just one base distant, this may be a read error. The chain couples TRBV28 to TRBJ2-7; TRBD2 agrees at 8 bases. The CDR3 extends over 15 amino acids. In germline, CDR1 is MDHEN, CDR2 SYDVKM. CDR3 DNA sequence: TGTGCCAGCAGTACCGGGGGGGATCTTACCTATGAGCAGTACTTC. Protein sequence: CASSTGGDLTYEQYF. Full variable domain (outside the CDR3, taken from reference TRBV28 and TRBJ2-7): DVKVTQSSRYLVKRTGEKVFLECVQDMDHENMFWYRQDPGLGLRLIYFSYDVKMKEKGDIPEGYSVSREKKERFSLILESASTNQTSMYLCASSTGGDLTYEQYFGPGTRLTVT.

This clone came up many times. The CDR3 region is CASSPGGTYNEQFF. The DNA for the CDR3 is TGTGCCAGCAGTCCCGGAGGTACCTACAATGAGCAGTTCTTC. This chain links TRBV2 with TRBJ2-1; possibly TRBD2 for D (5 bases). The CDR3 is 14 amino acids. V was cut by 5 bases and J by 2 bases, with 10 bases left in between. The V gene's germline CDR1 is SNHLY and CDR2 FYNNEI.

In its sample, this clone was seen a few times. A read error is possible here, since a much larger clone lies one base away. DNA for the CDR3: TGTGCCAGCAGCTGGAGACTAGTGGACCAAGAGACCCAGTACTTC. Its translation: CASSWRLVDQETQYF. V and J are TRBV5-6 and TRBJ2-5, with D possibly TRBD2 on 6 matching bases. Trimming pared 3 bases from V and 0 bases from J, leaving 12 bases between. The CDR3 sequence is 15 residues long. The germline CDR1 and CDR2 sequences are SGHDT and YYEEEE.

At least ten counts were recorded for this clone. This chain links TRBV11-2 with TRBJ1-1; 8 nucleotides line up with TRBD1. Germline lookup yields CDR1 SGHAT and CDR2 FQNNGV. This CDR3 spans 17 amino acids. V shed 2 bases, J shed 5 bases, and the junction held 13 bases outside the gene matches. CDR3 amino acids: CASSLSSLTGGGTEAFF. Written as DNA, the CDR3 is TGTGCCAGCAGCTTATCCTCCCTTACAGGGGGTGGAACTGAAGCTTTCTTT.

This chain joins TRBV20-1 and TRBJ1-6, with a weak D call TRBD1 (5 bases). The CDR3 runs to 15 residues. CDR1 is DFQATT and CDR2 is SNEGSKA in the germline V gene (reference sequence). Trimming cost V 6 bases and J 6 bases, with 18 bases left between them. The CDR3 reads CSASFPGGGNSPLHF. The CDR3 DNA follows: TGCAGTGCGTCTTTTCCCGGGGGGGGTAATTCACCCCTCCACTTT.

Notes on this clone: This likely comes from a read error, as the CDR3 has no conserved phenylalanine or tryptophan at its end. The chain carries TRBV20-1 and TRBJ2-1, with 10 bases aligning to TRBD1. Germline V gene data show CDR1 as DFQATT and CDR2 as SNEGSKA (reference sequence). This CDR3 has 15 residues. The V segment lost 2 bases and the J segment 2 bases; nucleotides outside the gene matches: 3. The CDR3 is CSARYDRGPYNEQFL. CDR3 nucleotide sequence: TGCAGTGCTAGATATGACAGGGGGCCCTACAATGAGCAGTTCCTC.